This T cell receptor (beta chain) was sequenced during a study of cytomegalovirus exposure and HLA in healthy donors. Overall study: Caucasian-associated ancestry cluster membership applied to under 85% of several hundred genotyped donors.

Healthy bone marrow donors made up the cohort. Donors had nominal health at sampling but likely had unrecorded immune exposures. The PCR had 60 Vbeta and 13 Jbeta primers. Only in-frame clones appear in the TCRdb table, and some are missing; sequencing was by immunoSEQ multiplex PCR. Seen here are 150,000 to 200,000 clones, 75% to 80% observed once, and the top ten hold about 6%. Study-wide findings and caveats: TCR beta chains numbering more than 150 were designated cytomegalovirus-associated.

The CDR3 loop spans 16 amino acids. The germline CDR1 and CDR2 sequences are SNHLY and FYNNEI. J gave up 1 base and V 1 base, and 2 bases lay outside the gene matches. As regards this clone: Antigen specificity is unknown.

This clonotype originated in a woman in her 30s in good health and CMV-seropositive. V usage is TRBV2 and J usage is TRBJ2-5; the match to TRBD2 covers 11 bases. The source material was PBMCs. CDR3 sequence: CASSEVAGGIQETQYF. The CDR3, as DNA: TGTGCCAGCAGTGAAGTAGCGGGGGGGATCCAAGAGACCCAGTACTTC.